This passage covers 5 T cell receptor beta chains from one sample sequenced in a study of blood T cell repertoires in COVID-19. Clones were sequenced by immunoSEQ multiplex PCR, and TCRdb holds only the in-frame ones, with some missing. The sample holds some 220,000 clones, under 85% seen once. Sequenced material: peripheral blood. These receptors were obtained from a human donor in a cohort sampled during active COVID-19.

V usage is TRBV24-1 and J usage is TRBJ2-3; TRBD1 matches 9 bases. CDR1 and CDR2 (germline): KGHDR, SFDVKD. V lost 2 bases to trimming and J lost 0 bases; unmatched junction nucleotides: 14. CDR3 size: 20 residues. The CDR3 sequence: CATSDSVPGQGIYSTDTQYF. CDR3 in DNA: TGTGCCACCAGTGATTCCGTCCCGGGACAGGGCATTTATAGCACAGATACGCAGTATTTT.

J is TRBJ2-1 and V is TRBV4-2, with 11 bases lining up with TRBD2. Per the germline V gene, CDR1 is LGHNA and CDR2 is YNFKEQ. Trimming took 1 base from V and 6 from J; bases not matched to a gene: 5. This CDR3 is built from 16 residues. CDR3 amino acids: CASSQATSGTSNEQFF. Here the CDR3 DNA reads TGTGCCAGCAGCCAAGCGACTAGCGGGACTTCCAATGAGCAGTTCTTC.

The V call is TRBV5-1, the J call TRBJ1-5, with 7 positions matching TRBD1. The V segment lost 0 bases and the J segment 3 bases; nucleotides outside the gene matches: 3. Germline V CDR1 and CDR2: SGHRS, YFSETQ. The CDR3 spans 15 residues. As DNA, the CDR3 is TGCGCCAGCAGCTTGGGTCAGGGGGACAATCAGCCCCAGCATTTT. Protein sequence: CASSLGQGDNQPQHF. Supplemented by reference TRBV5-1 and TRBJ1-5, the full variable domain reads KAGVTQTPRYLIKTRGQQVTLSCSPISGHRSVSWYQQTPGQGLQFLFEYFSETQRNKGNFPGRFSGRQFSNSRSEMNVSTLELGDSALYLCASSLGQGDNQPQHFGDGTRLSIL.

The chain recombines TRBV11-2 with TRBJ2-1; TRBD2 matches 9 bases. CDR1 and CDR2 (germline): SGHAT, FQNNGV. The CDR3 extends over 14 amino acids. The V and J ends lost 4 bases and 4 bases, in that order; junction bases with no gene match: 2. The CDR3 reads CASSSAGGYNEQFF. For the CDR3, the DNA is TGTGCCAGCAGCTCTGCGGGGGGGTACAATGAGCAGTTCTTC.

CDR3 protein: CASSYSTVDWGYEQYF. The CDR3, as DNA: TGTGCCAGCAGTTACTCGACAGTCGATTGGGGATACGAGCAGTACTTC. The J gene is TRBJ2-7, the V gene TRBV6-5, with D perhaps TRBD1 (5 bases). Germline V gives CDR1 MNHEY, CDR2 SVGAGI. CDR3 length equals 16 residues. The V end lost 0 bases, the J end lost 4 bases, and 16 bases lay between the germline ends.